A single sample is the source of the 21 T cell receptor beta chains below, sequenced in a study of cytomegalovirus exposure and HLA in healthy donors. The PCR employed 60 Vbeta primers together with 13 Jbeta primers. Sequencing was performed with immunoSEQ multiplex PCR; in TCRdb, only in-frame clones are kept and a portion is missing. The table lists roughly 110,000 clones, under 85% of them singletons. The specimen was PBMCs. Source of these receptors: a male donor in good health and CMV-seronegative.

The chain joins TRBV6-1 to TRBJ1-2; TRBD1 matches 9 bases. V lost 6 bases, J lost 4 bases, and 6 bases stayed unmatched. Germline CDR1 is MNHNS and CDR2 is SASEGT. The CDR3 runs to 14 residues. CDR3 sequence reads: CASRDRGRGYGYTF. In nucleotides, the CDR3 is TGTGCCAGCAGGGACAGGGGTCGGGGCTATGGCTACACCTTC.

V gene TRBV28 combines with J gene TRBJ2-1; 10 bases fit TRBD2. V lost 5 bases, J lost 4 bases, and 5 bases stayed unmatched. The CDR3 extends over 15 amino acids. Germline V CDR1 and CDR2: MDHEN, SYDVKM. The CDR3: CASSRRTSGYNEQFF. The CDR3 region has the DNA TGTGCCAGCAGTCGTCGGACTAGCGGTTACAATGAGCAGTTCTTC.

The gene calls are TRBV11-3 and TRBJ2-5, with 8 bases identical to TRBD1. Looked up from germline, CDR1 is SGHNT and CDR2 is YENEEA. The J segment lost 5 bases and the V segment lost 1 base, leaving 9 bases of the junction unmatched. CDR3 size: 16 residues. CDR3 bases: TGTGCCAGCAGCTTAGGTGACAGGGGTGGTGCTGAGACCCAGTACTTC. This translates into CASSLGDRGGAETQYF.

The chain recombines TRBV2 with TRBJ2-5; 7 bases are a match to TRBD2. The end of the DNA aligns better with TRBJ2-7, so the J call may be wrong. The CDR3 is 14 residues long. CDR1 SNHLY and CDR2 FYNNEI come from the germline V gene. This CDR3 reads CASSEEGGPYEQYF. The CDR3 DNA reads TGTGCCAGCAGTGAAGAGGGAGGGCCGTACGAGCAGTACTTC.

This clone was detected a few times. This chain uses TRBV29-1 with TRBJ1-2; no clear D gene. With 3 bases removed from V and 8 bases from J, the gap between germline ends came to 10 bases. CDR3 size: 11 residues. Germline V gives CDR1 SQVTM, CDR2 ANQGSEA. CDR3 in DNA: TGCAGCGTTGATTCGGGGAGCGGCTACACCTTC. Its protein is CSVDSGSGYTF.

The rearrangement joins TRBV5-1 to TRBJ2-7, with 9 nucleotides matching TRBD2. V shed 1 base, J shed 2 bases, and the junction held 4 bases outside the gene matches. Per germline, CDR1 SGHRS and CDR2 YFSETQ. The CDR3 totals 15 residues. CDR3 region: CASSLRSGGTYEQYF. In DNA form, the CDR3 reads TGCGCCAGCAGCTTGCGGAGCGGGGGGACCTACGAGCAGTACTTC.

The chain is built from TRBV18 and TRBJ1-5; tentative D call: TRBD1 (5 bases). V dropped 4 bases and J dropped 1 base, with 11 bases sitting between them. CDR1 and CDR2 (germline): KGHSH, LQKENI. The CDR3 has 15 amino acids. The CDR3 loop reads CASSLQARSNQPQHF. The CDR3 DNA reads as TGTGCCAGCTCACTACAGGCGAGGAGCAATCAGCCCCAGCATTTT.

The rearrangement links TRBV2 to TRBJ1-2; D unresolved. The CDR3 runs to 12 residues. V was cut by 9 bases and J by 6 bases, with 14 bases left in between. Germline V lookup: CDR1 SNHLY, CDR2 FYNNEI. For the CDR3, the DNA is TGTGCCAGAGCGGCAGAACCAAATGGCTACACCTTC. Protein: CARAAEPNGYTF. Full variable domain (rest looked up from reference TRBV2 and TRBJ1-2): EPEVTQTPSHQVTQMGQEVILRCVPISNHLYFYWYRQILGQKVEFLVSFYNNEISEKSEIFDDQFSVERPDGSNFTLKIRSTKLEDSAMYFCARAAEPNGYTFGSGTRLTVV.

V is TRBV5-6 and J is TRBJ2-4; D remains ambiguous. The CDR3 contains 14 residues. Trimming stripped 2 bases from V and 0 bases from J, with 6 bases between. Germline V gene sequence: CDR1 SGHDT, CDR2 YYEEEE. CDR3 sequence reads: CASSFQLAKNIQYF. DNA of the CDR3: TGTGCCAGCAGCTTTCAGTTAGCCAAAAACATTCAGTACTTC.

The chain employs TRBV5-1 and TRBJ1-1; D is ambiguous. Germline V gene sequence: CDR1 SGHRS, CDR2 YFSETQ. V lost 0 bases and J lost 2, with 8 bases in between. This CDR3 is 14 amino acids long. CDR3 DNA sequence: TGCGCCAGCAGCTTGGAGCAGGTTAACACTGAAGCTTTCTTT. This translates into CASSLEQVNTEAFF.

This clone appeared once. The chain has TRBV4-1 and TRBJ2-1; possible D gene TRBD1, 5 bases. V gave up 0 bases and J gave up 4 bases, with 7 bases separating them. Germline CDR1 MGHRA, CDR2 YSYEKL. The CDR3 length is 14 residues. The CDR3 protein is CASSQDQGYNEQFF. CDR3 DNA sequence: TGCGCCAGCAGCCAAGATCAGGGATACAATGAGCAGTTCTTC.

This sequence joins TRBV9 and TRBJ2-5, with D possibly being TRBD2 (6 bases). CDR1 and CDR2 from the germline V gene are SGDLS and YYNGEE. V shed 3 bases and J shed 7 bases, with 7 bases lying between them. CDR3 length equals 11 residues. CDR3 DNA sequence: TGTGCCAGCAGCGCCGGGGGGACCCAGTACTTC. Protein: CASSAGGTQYF.

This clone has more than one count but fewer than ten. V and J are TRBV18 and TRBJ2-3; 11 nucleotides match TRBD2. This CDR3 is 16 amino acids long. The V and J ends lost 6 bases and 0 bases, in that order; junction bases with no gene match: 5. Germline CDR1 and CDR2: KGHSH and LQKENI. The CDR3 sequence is CASSRTSGPSTDTQYF. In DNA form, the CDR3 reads TGTGCCAGCTCGCGGACTAGCGGGCCGAGCACAGATACGCAGTATTTT. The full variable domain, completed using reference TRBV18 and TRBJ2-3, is NAGVMQNPRHLVRRRGQEARLRCSPMKGHSHVYWYRQLPEEGLKFMVYLQKENIIDESGMPKERFSAEFPKEGPSILRIQQVVRGDSAAYFCASSRTSGPSTDTQYFGPGTRLTVL.

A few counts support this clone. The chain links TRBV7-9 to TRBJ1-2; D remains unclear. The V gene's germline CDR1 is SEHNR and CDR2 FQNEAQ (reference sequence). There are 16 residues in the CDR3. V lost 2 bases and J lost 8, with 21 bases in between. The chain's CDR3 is CASSLFLSGPSGGYTF. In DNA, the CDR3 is TGTGCCAGCAGCTTATTTCTCAGCGGGCCTAGTGGCGGCTACACCTTC.

The CDR3: CASRLGTGDAGELFF. CDR3 coding DNA: TGTGCCAGCAGGCTAGGGACAGGGGACGCCGGGGAGCTGTTTTTT. The chain couples TRBV6-5 to TRBJ2-2, with TRBD1 identical over 10 bases. Germline-derived CDR1 and CDR2 are MNHEY and SVGAGI. This CDR3 region has 15 residues. V gave up 6 bases and J gave up 6 bases; unmatched junction bases: 7.

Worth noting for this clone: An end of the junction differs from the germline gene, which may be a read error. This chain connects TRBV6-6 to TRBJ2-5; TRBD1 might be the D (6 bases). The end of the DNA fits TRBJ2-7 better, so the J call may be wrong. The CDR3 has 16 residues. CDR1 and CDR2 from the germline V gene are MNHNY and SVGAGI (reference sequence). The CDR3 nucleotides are TGTGCCAGCAGTAACTCCAGACAGGTGGCCCTTTACGAGCAGTACTTC. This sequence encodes CASSNSRQVALYEQYF.

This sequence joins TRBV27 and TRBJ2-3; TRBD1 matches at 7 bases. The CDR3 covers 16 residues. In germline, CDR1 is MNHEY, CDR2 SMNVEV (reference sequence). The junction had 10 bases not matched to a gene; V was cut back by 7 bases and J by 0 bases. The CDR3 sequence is CASTLRGGPSTDTQYF. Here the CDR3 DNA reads TGTGCCAGCACTTTGAGAGGGGGCCCTAGCACAGATACGCAGTATTTT.

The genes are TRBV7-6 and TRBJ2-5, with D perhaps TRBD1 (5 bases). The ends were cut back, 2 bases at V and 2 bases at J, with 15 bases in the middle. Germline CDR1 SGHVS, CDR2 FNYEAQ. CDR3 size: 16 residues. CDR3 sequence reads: CASSLTTRDRQETQYF. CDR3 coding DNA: TGTGCCAGCAGCTTAACAACCCGAGACAGACAAGAGACCCAGTACTTC.

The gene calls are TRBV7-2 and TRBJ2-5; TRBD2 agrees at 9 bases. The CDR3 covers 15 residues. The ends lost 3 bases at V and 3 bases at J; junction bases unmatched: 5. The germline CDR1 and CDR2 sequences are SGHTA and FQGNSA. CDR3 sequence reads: CASSLAGGDKETQYF. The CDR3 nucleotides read TGTGCCAGCAGCTTGGCGGGAGGGGACAAAGAGACCCAGTACTTC. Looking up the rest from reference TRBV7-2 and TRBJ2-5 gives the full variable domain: GAGVSQSPSNKVTEKGKDVELRCDPISGHTALYWYRQSLGQGLEFLIYFQGNSAPDKSGLPSDRFSAERTGGSVSTLTIQRTQQEDSAVYLCASSLAGGDKETQYFGPGTRLLVL.

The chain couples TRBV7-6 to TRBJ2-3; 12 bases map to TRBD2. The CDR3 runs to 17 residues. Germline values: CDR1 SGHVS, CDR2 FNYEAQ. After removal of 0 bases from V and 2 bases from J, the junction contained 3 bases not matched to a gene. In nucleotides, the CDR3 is TGTGCCAGCAGCTTAGCCGGACTAGCGGGGACCACAGATACGCAGTATTTT. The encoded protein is CASSLAGLAGTTDTQYF.

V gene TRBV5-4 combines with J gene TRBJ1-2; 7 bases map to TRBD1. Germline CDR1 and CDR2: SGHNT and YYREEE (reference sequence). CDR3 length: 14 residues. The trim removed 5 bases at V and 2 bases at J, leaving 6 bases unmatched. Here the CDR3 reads CASSTTGLNYGYTF. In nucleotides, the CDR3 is TGTGCCAGCAGTACGACAGGGCTAAACTATGGCTACACCTTC.